This passage covers 27 T cell receptor beta chains from one sample sequenced in a study of T cell responses to AZD1222 COVID-19 vaccine. Assay: immunoSEQ multiplex PCR; the TCRdb copy retains only in-frame clones and omits some. The sample has 65,000 to 85,000 clones, 80% to 90% seen once. This sample comprised peripheral blood, obtained 28 days after the second AZD1222 dose. These receptors all stem from an adult who received the AZD1222 COVID-19 vaccine.

The chain couples TRBV19 to TRBJ2-3, with a possible D match to TRBD2 (5 bases). The V end was cut by 5 bases, the J end by 6 bases, with 12 bases between. Germline CDR1 is LNHDA and CDR2 is SQIVND (reference sequence). There are 13 residues in the CDR3. The CDR3 DNA is TGTGCCAGTAGTCGACCTCGGGGTGATACGCAGTATTTT. Translated, it gives CASSRPRGDTQYF.

This clone was counted only a few times. J is TRBJ1-2 and V is TRBV15; tentative D call: TRBD1 (6 bases). Germline-derived CDR1 and CDR2 are LNHNV and YYDKDF (reference sequence). This CDR3 has 18 residues. Between the trimmed V and J ends, which lost 2 bases and 2 bases, there was a span of 21 bases. The DNA for the CDR3 is TGTGCCACCAGCAGATCCGCCGATCTACAGGGAGGGAACTATGGCTACACCTTC. This translates into CATSRSADLQGGNYGYTF.

This clone was counted between two and nine times. This chain uses TRBV4-2 with TRBJ1-3; D is undetermined. Germline values: CDR1 LGHNA, CDR2 YNFKEQ. Trimming took off 0 bases at V and 5 bases at J, with 14 bases between the two ends. The CDR3 has 16 residues. This chain's CDR3 is CASSQDIVGIRNTIYF. As DNA, the CDR3 is TGTGCCAGCAGCCAAGATATTGTGGGCATACGAAACACCATATATTTT.

Points on this clone: Germline and junction disagree at one end, which may indicate a read error. The chain combines TRBV7-7 with TRBJ2-1; 9 bases map to TRBD2. The CDR3 is made up of 15 amino acids. The germline V gene has CDR1 SSHAT and CDR2 FNYEAQ (reference sequence). The CDR3 coding sequence is TGTGCTAGCAGCTTTGTGGCGGGGGGGGTCAATGAGCAGTTCTTC. This codes for CASSFVAGGVNEQFF.

The J gene is TRBJ2-7, the V gene TRBV30; 10 positions agree with TRBD1. The junction had 0 bases not matched to a gene; V was cut back by 1 base and J by 3 bases. Germline-derived CDR1 and CDR2 are GTSNPN and SVGIG (reference sequence). The length of the CDR3 is 13 residues. The CDR3 DNA follows: TGTGCCTGGAGTGGGACAGGGGGCTACGAGCAGTACTTC. As protein: CAWSGTGGYEQYF.

The chain is built from TRBV2 and TRBJ2-3; D is unclear. The CDR3 consists of 15 residues. Germline-derived CDR1 and CDR2 are SNHLY and FYNNEI. V lost 7 bases, J lost 0 bases, and 14 bases lay in between. The DNA of the CDR3 is TGTGCCAGCACCGACATTCAATCTAGCACAGATACGCAGTATTTT. Its translation: CASTDIQSSTDTQYF. The full variable domain, in which reference TRBV2 and TRBJ2-3 provide the parts outside the CDR3, is EPEVTQTPSHQVTQMGQEVILRCVPISNHLYFYWYRQILGQKVEFLVSFYNNEISEKSEIFDDQFSVERPDGSNFTLKIRSTKLEDSAMYFCASTDIQSSTDTQYFGPGTRLTVL.

The V and J genes are TRBV20-1 and TRBJ1-2; D possibly corresponds to TRBD1 (6 bases). CDR3 length: 13 amino acids. V lost 3 bases and J lost 8, with 16 bases in between. Germline-derived CDR1 and CDR2 are DFQATT and SNEGSKA (reference sequence). The CDR3, as DNA: TGCAGTGCTAGTTGGGACACGGGAGACGGCTACACCTTC. This encodes CSASWDTGDGYTF.

This clone was counted a single time. V gene TRBV5-1 combines with J gene TRBJ1-2, with 10 bases aligning to TRBD1. Trimming took 0 bases from V and 5 from J; bases not matched to a gene: 4. Germline V gene sequence: CDR1 SGHRS, CDR2 YFSETQ. This CDR3 comprises 15 residues. CDR3 region: CASSLVPGQGYGYTF. CDR3 bases: TGCGCCAGCAGCTTGGTACCGGGACAGGGGTATGGCTACACCTTC.

Written as DNA, the CDR3 is TGTGCCAGTAGTAAGACAGGGGTTTCTAGCACAGATACGCAGTATTTT. Protein product: CASSKTGVSSTDTQYF. V gene TRBV19 combines with J gene TRBJ2-3; 8 nucleotides match TRBD1. V trimming: 4 bases; J trimming: 0 bases; junction bases outside the gene matches: 6. The CDR3 consists of 16 residues. Germline V CDR1 and CDR2: LNHDA, SQIVND (reference sequence).

The chain employs TRBV25-1 and TRBJ2-1; D is possibly TRBD1 or TRBD2 (7 bases each). The V end lost 3 bases, the J end lost 8 bases, and 11 bases lay between the germline ends. Germline V gene sequence: CDR1 MGHDK, CDR2 SYGVNS. CDR3 length: 13 amino acids. In DNA, the CDR3 is TGTGCCAGCAGTGAGGCAGGGGGGGATGAGCAGTTCTTC. Protein product: CASSEAGGDEQFF.

This CDR3 is CASFRDRGITEAFF. CDR3 sequence (DNA): TGTGCCAGCTTCCGGGACAGGGGTATCACTGAAGCTTTCTTT. The chain is built from TRBV19 and TRBJ1-1; TRBD1 agrees at 10 bases. Germline assignment: CDR1 LNHDA and CDR2 SQIVND (reference sequence). V was pared by 9 bases and J by 4 bases, with 8 bases of the junction left unmatched. The CDR3 has 14 residues.

CDR3 protein: CAISGRDRLAAPGELFF. As DNA, the CDR3 is TGTGCCATCAGTGGCCGGGACCGACTTGCGGCCCCCGGGGAGCTGTTTTTT. V is TRBV10-3 and J is TRBJ2-2, with D tentatively TRBD1 or TRBD2 (5 bases each). With 4 bases removed from V and 6 bases from J, the gap between germline ends came to 21 bases. Germline V gene sequence: CDR1 ENHRY, CDR2 SYGVKD. This CDR3 spans 17 amino acids.

The V call is TRBV6-6, the J call TRBJ1-6; D remains ambiguous. Germline V gene lookup returns CDR1 MNHNY and CDR2 SVGAGI (reference sequence). V lost 1 base to trimming and J lost 9 bases, with 16 bases between them. CDR3 length: 16 residues. As DNA, the CDR3 is TGTGCCAGCAGTTACTACCCGACCCGCGACGGTTCACCCCTCCACTTT. Translating gives CASSYYPTRDGSPLHF.

The rearrangement joins TRBV21-1 to TRBJ2-3; the D call in the table, TRBD2, was not verified against the DNA. TRBV21-1 is termed a pseudogene. The CDR3 consists of 15 residues. CDR3 nucleotide sequence: TGTGCCAGCAGCAAGCCAGACCTACTAGGAGATACGCAGTATTTT. It specifies CASSKPDLLGDTQYF.

This chain joins TRBV10-3 and TRBJ1-6; 7 bases match TRBD1. This CDR3 is 15 amino acids long. After removal of 4 bases from V and 6 bases from J, the junction contained 6 bases not matched to a gene. Germline V gene sequence: CDR1 ENHRY, CDR2 SYGVKD. The CDR3 DNA follows: TGTGCCATCAGTGGACAGGGTTCGGGTAATTCACCCCTCCACTTT. Its protein is CAISGQGSGNSPLHF.

The chain combines TRBV5-6 with TRBJ1-2; TRBD1 matches at 7 bases. CDR3 length: 17 residues. After removal of 3 bases from V and 4 bases from J, the junction contained 15 bases not matched to a gene. The germline CDR1 and CDR2 sequences are SGHDT and YYEEEE. The CDR3: CASSSNYGTAFLYGYTF. The CDR3 coding sequence is TGTGCCAGCAGCTCCAACTACGGGACAGCGTTTCTCTATGGCTACACCTTC.

The chain links TRBV3-1 (or the pseudogene TRBV3-2) to TRBJ2-1, with 7 nucleotides matching TRBD1. The CDR3 is made up of 16 amino acids. Germline CDR1 reads LGHDT; CDR2 reads YNNKEL (reference sequence). V lost 0 bases to trimming and J lost 2 bases; unmatched junction nucleotides: 4. DNA of the CDR3: TGTGCCAGCAGCCAAGAAGGCCAGGGGGCCTACAATGAGCAGTTCTTC. Protein sequence: CASSQEGQGAYNEQFF.

This rearrangement joins TRBV19 to TRBJ1-5; D not resolved. The CDR3 length is 13 residues. Germline V gene sequence: CDR1 LNHDA, CDR2 SQIVND (reference sequence). Trimming removed 5 bases from V and 5 bases from J, with 10 bases in between. The DNA for the CDR3 is TGTGCCAGTAGTGCGACAAAAGATCAGCCCCAGCATTTT. Translation: CASSATKDQPQHF. Complete variable domain (other parts from reference TRBV19 and TRBJ1-5): DGGITQSPKYLFRKEGQNVTLSCEQNLNHDAMYWYRQDPGQGLRLIYYSQIVNDFQKGDIAEGYSVSREKKESFPLTVTSAQKNPTAFYLCASSATKDQPQHFGDGTRLSIL.

This chain links TRBV7-9 with TRBJ1-1, with D perhaps matching TRBD1 (5 bases). The V gene lost 2 bases and the J gene lost 0 bases, with 10 bases spanning the gap. CDR3 length: 15 amino acids. The germline gives CDR1 SEHNR, CDR2 FQNEAQ (reference sequence). For the CDR3, the DNA is TGTGCCAGCAGCTTACAGGGTGGGGTGAACACTGAAGCTTTCTTT. It codes for CASSLQGGVNTEAFF.

This clone was detected once. The chain combines TRBV27 with TRBJ2-1, with D perhaps TRBD1 or TRBD2 (5 bases each). V lost 6 bases to trimming and J lost 6 bases, with 21 bases between them. In germline, CDR1 is MNHEY, CDR2 SMNVEV (reference sequence). The CDR3 extends over 16 amino acids. CDR3 amino acids: CASSLRGGQQSNEQFF. CDR3 bases: TGTGCCAGCAGCCTTCGGGGCGGACAACAAAGCAATGAGCAGTTCTTC.

This clone was detected a few times. The genes are TRBV10-3 and TRBJ2-3, with TRBD1 matching 10 bases. Per the germline V gene, CDR1 is ENHRY and CDR2 is SYGVKD. The CDR3 totals 18 residues. Germline trimming cut 0 bases from V and 5 bases from J; bases unmatched to any gene: 11. CDR3 amino acids: CAISESDRTGGVKDTQYF. The CDR3 region has the DNA TGTGCCATCAGTGAGTCTGACAGGACAGGGGGAGTTAAAGATACGCAGTATTTT.

This clone has a handful of counts. V is TRBV3-1 (or the pseudogene TRBV3-2) and J is TRBJ1-6; D is unresolved. The germline V gene has CDR1 LGHDT and CDR2 YNNKEL (reference sequence). The CDR3 runs 12 residues. Trimming left V 2 bases short and J 4 bases short, with 0 bases between. CDR3 sequence: CASSQYNSPLHF. The CDR3 DNA reads as TGTGCCAGCAGCCAATATAATTCACCCCTCCACTTT.

The chain is built from TRBV25-1 and TRBJ2-7, with D unclear. Trimming stripped 4 bases from V and 4 bases from J, with 5 bases between. Germline values: CDR1 MGHDK, CDR2 SYGVNS. The length of the CDR3 is 11 residues. The CDR3 spells CASSASYEQYF. In DNA, the CDR3 is TGTGCCAGCAGTGCCAGTTACGAGCAGTACTTC.

The V and J genes are TRBV2 and TRBJ1-5; D remains ambiguous. The germline gives CDR1 SNHLY, CDR2 FYNNEI. This CDR3 contains 15 residues. The germline V and J ends were trimmed by 6 bases and 2 bases, with 14 bases remaining between them. The CDR3 loop is CASSGRVNGNQPQHF. The CDR3 nucleotides are TGTGCCAGCAGCGGACGGGTCAATGGCAATCAGCCCCAGCATTTT.

V is TRBV28 and J is TRBJ1-5, with D maybe TRBD1 (5 bases). Germline V gene sequence: CDR1 MDHEN, CDR2 SYDVKM. V was trimmed by 6 bases and J by 0 bases, leaving 6 bases between them. This CDR3 comprises 13 residues. The CDR3 bases are TGTGCCAGCAGAGGGGCTAGCAATCAGCCCCAGCATTTT. It translates to CASRGASNQPQHF. The full variable domain, in which reference TRBV28 and TRBJ1-5 provide the parts outside the CDR3, is DVKVTQSSRYLVKRTGEKVFLECVQDMDHENMFWYRQDPGLGLRLIYFSYDVKMKEKGDIPEGYSVSREKKERFSLILESASTNQTSMYLCASRGASNQPQHFGDGTRLSIL.

The V and J genes are TRBV7-9 and TRBJ2-5; 7 bases are a match to TRBD2. Germline CDR1 and CDR2: SEHNR and FQNEAQ (reference sequence). This CDR3 is 10 amino acids long. V gave up 10 bases and J gave up 5 bases; unmatched junction bases: 1. The CDR3 DNA follows: TGTGCCATCGGGAGGGAGACCCAGTACTTC. Amino acids: CAIGRETQYF.

This chain joins TRBV6-6 and TRBJ1-1; 9 bases map to TRBD1. This CDR3 region has 15 residues. V trimming: 4 bases; J trimming: 4 bases; junction bases outside the gene matches: 7. Germline V gene lookup returns CDR1 MNHNY and CDR2 SVGAGI (reference sequence). In DNA, the CDR3 is TGTGCCAGCAGTTCCGGGACAGGGTGGAGCACTGAAGCTTTCTTT. Translating gives CASSSGTGWSTEAFF.